The text below deals with one T cell receptor (beta chain). This sample stems from a study of blood T cell repertoires in COVID-19. At the level of the study: T cells, B-cell-depleted T cells, or PBMCs supplied cDNA or gDNA.

Produced via immunoSEQ multiplex PCR; TCRdb's table is partial and in-frame only. The sample lists about 230,000 clones; approximately 87% were seen once. The CDR3 spans 15 residues. V lost 0 bases and J lost 12, with 21 bases in between. Germline V gene lookup returns CDR1 LGHNA and CDR2 YNFKEQ. Recruits, aged about 18 to 89 years, lived in 20 to 30 US areas. Participant-reported clinical history was the basis for cohort assignment. The chain employs TRBV4-2 and TRBJ2-7; weak D call: TRBD2 (7 bases). The origin of this receptor is a woman between 45 and 65 years old in a cohort exposed to, infected with or recovered from COVID-19 (not recorded which). Specimen: PBMCs or T cells enriched from blood (not recorded which). The CDR3 DNA follows: TGTGCCAGCAGCCAAGATCTTCGTAGTGTGGGGGGGCGGTACTTC. Amino acids: CASSQDLRSVGGRYF.